Listed here is a single T cell receptor (beta chain). What it recognizes is unknown. The data are from a study of cytomegalovirus exposure and HLA in healthy donors. General study points: Researchers catalogued some 160 TCR beta chains as cytomegalovirus-associated.

PCR was performed using 60 Vbeta and 13 Jbeta primers. Method: immunoSEQ multiplex PCR; TCRdb's copy keeps in-frame clones and lacks some. The sample records about 160,000 clones, roughly 80% being singletons. The CDR3 runs 15 residues. V shed 1 base and J shed 0 bases, with 8 bases lying between them. Germline V gene sequence: CDR1 SGHAT, CDR2 FQDESV (reference sequence). The receptor's source is a woman aged 30 to 39 in good health and CMV-seropositive. Source material: PBMCs. The rearrangement links TRBV11-1 to TRBJ2-3; TRBD2 might be the D (5 bases). In nucleotides, the CDR3 is TGTGCCAGCAGCTTAGGAGGGTCTAGCACAGATACGCAGTATTTT. Protein product: CASSLGGSSTDTQYF.